These 2 T cell receptor beta chains came from one sample sequenced in a study of blood T cell repertoires in COVID-19. The data were produced by immunoSEQ multiplex PCR, yet TCRdb's version contains in-frame clones alone and is incomplete. The table includes fewer than 200,000 clones, 75% to 85% detected once. Sequenced input: peripheral blood. The receptors come from a woman of 80 years or more with COVID-19, enrolled during active disease.

The CDR3 region has the DNA TGTGCCAGCAGCTTAGGGGGGGGTGAAGCTTTCTTT. As protein: CASSLGGGEAFF. The chain uses TRBV7-6 and TRBJ1-1; D is perhaps TRBD1 (5 bases). The V end lost 1 base, the J end lost 7 bases, and 7 bases lay between the germline ends. The CDR3 is 12 residues long. The germline gives CDR1 SGHVS, CDR2 FNYEAQ.

This chain joins TRBV5-4 and TRBJ2-5, with 9 bases fitting TRBD2. This CDR3 is 17 amino acids long. V was pared by 0 bases and J by 5 bases, with 11 bases of the junction left unmatched. Germline-derived CDR1 and CDR2 are SGHNT and YYREEE (reference sequence). The chain's CDR3 is CASSLGGRGPSYETQYF. The CDR3 DNA follows: TGTGCCAGCAGCTTGGGCGGGAGGGGGCCGTCATACGAGACCCAGTACTTC. Based on the CDR3 plus reference TRBV5-4 and TRBJ2-5, the full variable domain is ETGVTQSPTHLIKTRGQQVTLRCSSQSGHNTVSWYQQALGQGPQFIFQYYREEENGRGNFPPRFSGLQFPNYSSELNVNALELDDSALYLCASSLGGRGPSYETQYFGPGTRLLVL.